These 21 T cell receptor beta chains originate from one sample sequenced in a study of Graves' ophthalmopathy and Graves' hyperthyroidism. RNA transcripts were the template, and TCR beta CDR3 regions were amplified from them. An initial RT-PCR round employing HTBI primers preceded a second-round multiplex PCR. TCRdb processed the multiplex PCR reads anew with MiXCR; each CDR3 protein has one entry. The sample carries 220,000 or so distinct CDR3 sequences, 20% to 25% recorded once. Sequencing used peripheral blood. These receptors all come from a woman between 45 and 60 years old with Graves' ophthalmopathy.

There are many counts of this clonotype. This rearrangement joins TRBV24-1 to TRBJ2-3, with D perhaps TRBD1 (5 bases). The CDR3 extends over 15 amino acids. The V gene lost 1 base and the J gene lost 2 bases, with 9 bases spanning the gap. Germline assignment: CDR1 KGHDR and CDR2 SFDVKD. The CDR3 protein is CATSDFTDTTDTQYF. The CDR3 DNA reads as TGTGCCACCAGTGATTTCACGGACACCACAGATACGCAGTATTTT.

This clonotype showed up many times. The CDR3 DNA reads TGTGCCAGCAGCTTGACTAGTCGAACCGGGGAGCTGTTTTTT. Its translation is CASSLTSRTGELFF. The V and J genes are TRBV7-3 and TRBJ2-2; D might be TRBD2 (6 bases). The CDR3 contains 14 residues. Germline CDR1 reads SGHTA; CDR2 reads FQGTGA. V was pared by 3 bases and J by 5 bases, with 10 bases between.

This clonotype has a count of ten or more. This chain joins TRBV7-9 and TRBJ1-5; TRBD1 aligns across 7 bases. Trimming took 10 bases from V and 4 from J; bases not matched to a gene: 10. This CDR3 is built from 14 residues. Germline CDR1 SEHNR, CDR2 FQNEAQ (reference sequence). CDR3 sequence reads: CANAEGAPNQPQHF. CDR3 DNA sequence: TGTGCCAACGCTGAGGGGGCCCCGAATCAGCCCCAGCATTTT.

This clonotype has only a few counts. V and J are TRBV3-1 and TRBJ1-1; D call uncertain. Trimming stripped 1 base from V and 7 bases from J, with 10 bases between. The CDR3 length is 13 residues. Germline V gene lookup returns CDR1 LGHDT and CDR2 YNNKEL (reference sequence). The CDR3 sequence: CASSQGVGIEAFF. The CDR3 region has the DNA TGTGCCAGCAGCCAAGGGGTAGGAATTGAAGCTTTCTTT.

This clonotype has at least ten counts. This sequence joins TRBV6-5 and TRBJ1-2; 10 bases map to TRBD1. Per germline, CDR1 MNHEY and CDR2 SVGAGI. The CDR3 spans 15 residues. V lost 9 bases and J lost 3; bases outside the gene matches: 10. Written as DNA, the CDR3 is TGTGCCAGTCGCACCCCCGGGACAGGGGACTATGGCTACACCTTC. Its protein is CASRTPGTGDYGYTF.

This clonotype was counted many times. The genes are TRBV7-6 and TRBJ2-5; the match to TRBD1 covers 10 bases. The CDR3 is 15 amino acids. V shed 5 bases and J 3 bases; nucleotides not matched to a gene: 6. Germline CDR1 is SGHVS and CDR2 is FNYEAQ. The CDR3 DNA is TGTGCCAGCAGCCATCCCGGGACAGGGGAAGAGACCCAGTACTTC. Protein: CASSHPGTGEETQYF. Filled out from reference TRBV7-6 and TRBJ2-5, the complete variable domain reads GAGVSQSPRYKVTKRGQDVALRCDPISGHVSLYWYRQALGQGPEFLTYFNYEAQQDKSGLPNDRFSAERPEGSISTLTIQRTEQRDSAMYRCASSHPGTGEETQYFGPGTRLLVL.

The genes are TRBV15 and TRBJ2-5; no reliable D call. The CDR3 sequence is 14 residues long. Per germline, CDR1 LNHNV and CDR2 YYDKDF (reference sequence). Trimming removed 0 bases from V and 2 bases from J, with 7 bases in between. In DNA form, the CDR3 reads TGTGCCACCAGCAGAGATTCCAGGCAAGAGACCCAGTACTTC. Translated: CATSRDSRQETQYF.

V gene TRBV6-5 combines with J gene TRBJ2-7; tentatively, D is TRBD1 (5 bases). Germline CDR1 is MNHEY and CDR2 is SVGAGI. The CDR3 has 14 amino acids. V lost 0 bases to trimming and J lost 12 bases, with 18 bases between them. The CDR3 sequence: CASSYSVGSQGRYF. The CDR3 nucleotides are TGTGCCAGCAGTTACTCGGTGGGTTCGCAGGGTCGGTACTTC.

This clonotype was seen repeatedly, ten times or more. The J gene is TRBJ2-2, the V gene TRBV11-2; 8 bases align to TRBD1. Germline V CDR1 and CDR2: SGHAT, FQNNGV. This CDR3 region has 17 residues. V gave up 0 bases and J gave up 2 bases; unmatched junction bases: 5. CDR3 bases: TGTGCCAGCAGCTTAGATCGAGGACAGGGAAACACCGGGGAGCTGTTTTTT. Its translation is CASSLDRGQGNTGELFF.

The sample holds many counts of this clonotype. V and J are TRBV5-1 and TRBJ1-2; no reliable D call. CDR3 length: 12 amino acids. V gave up 4 bases and J gave up 6 bases, with 10 bases separating them. Germline assignment: CDR1 SGHRS and CDR2 YFSETQ. The CDR3 region is CASSPDGDGYTF. CDR3 coding DNA: TGCGCCAGCAGCCCGGACGGAGATGGCTACACCTTC.

The J gene is TRBJ2-2, the V gene TRBV12-3 or TRBV12-4; 10 bases map to TRBD2. Trimming removed 8 bases from V and 6 bases from J; junction bases left unmatched: 6. This CDR3 is built from 14 residues. As DNA, the CDR3 is TGTGCCAGCCGACCTAGCGGGAGCTCCGGGGAGCTGTTTTTT. Translating gives CASRPSGSSGELFF.

Remarks on this clonotype: One end of the junction varies from germline; a read error may be responsible. The V call is TRBV11-2, the J call TRBJ1-3; the D is unclear. Germline V lookup: CDR1 SGHAT, CDR2 FQNNGV. This CDR3 has 15 residues. In DNA form, the CDR3 reads TGTGCCAGCAGCCTAGATGGAGAGGGTGGAAACACCATATATTTT. Protein: CASSLDGEGGNTIYF.

This clonotype was detected only a few times. The chain employs TRBV5-1 and TRBJ1-2, with TRBD1 matching 8 bases. In germline, CDR1 is SGHRS, CDR2 YFSETQ. After removal of 3 bases from V and 4 bases from J, the junction contained 8 bases not matched to a gene. The CDR3 extends over 15 amino acids. DNA of the CDR3: TGCGCCAGCAGCTCGATGCAGGGGGCAAGCTATGGCTACACCTTC. Protein sequence: CASSSMQGASYGYTF.

This clonotype was recorded only once. This chain connects TRBV12-3 or TRBV12-4 to TRBJ1-1; no reliable D call. Trimming cost V 3 bases and J 5 bases, with 4 bases left between them. This CDR3 has 11 residues. CDR3 amino acids: CASSFRTEAFF. CDR3 in DNA: TGTGCCAGCAGTTTTCGTACTGAAGCTTTCTTT.

In this sample, this clonotype turned up once. This may come from a read error, since a much larger clone is one base off. The V and J genes are TRBV24-1 and TRBJ2-2; 9 bases agree with TRBD1. J lost 8 bases, V lost 6 bases, and 15 bases had no gene match. Germline V lookup: CDR1 KGHDR, CDR2 SFDVKD. This CDR3 spans 17 amino acids. The chain's CDR3 is CATSPTTGQGMMGELFF. The CDR3, as DNA: TGTGCCACCAGTCCTACGACCGGACAGGGGATGATGGGGGAGCTGTTTTTT.

This clonotype was found many times. CDR3: CSAPPETRVGGTQYF. CDR3 sequence (DNA): TGCAGTGCTCCCCCCGAGACTAGAGTCGGAGGGACCCAGTACTTC. The chain has TRBV20-1 and TRBJ2-5; perhaps TRBD2 as D (6 bases). Germline assignment: CDR1 DFQATT and CDR2 SNEGSKA (reference sequence). The length of the CDR3 is 15 residues. V was trimmed by 5 bases and J by 7 bases, leaving 23 bases between them.

The gene calls are TRBV12-3 or TRBV12-4 and TRBJ2-2; 10 bases agree with TRBD2. The CDR3 runs to 15 residues. Trimming took 8 bases from V and 0 from J; bases not matched to a gene: 3. CDR3 nucleotide sequence: TGTGCCAGCTTAGCGGGAGGCCCGAACACCGGGGAGCTGTTTTTT. Protein: CASLAGGPNTGELFF.

The sample holds many counts of this clonotype. V gene TRBV20-1 combines with J gene TRBJ1-5; the match to TRBD1 covers 8 bases. CDR1 is DFQATT, CDR2 SNEGSKA, per germline (reference sequence). The CDR3 sequence is 13 residues long. The V gene end was trimmed by 6 bases and the J gene end by 7 bases; junction bases not matched to a gene: 8. The CDR3 DNA follows: TGCAGTGCAAGGACAGGGTCAAGCCAGCCCCAGCATTTT. It is translated as CSARTGSSQPQHF.

This chain connects TRBV5-1 to TRBJ2-2; no reliable D call. CDR1 is SGHRS, CDR2 YFSETQ, per germline. Trimming stripped 1 base from V and 7 bases from J, with 14 bases between. The CDR3 runs 15 residues. The CDR3 DNA sequence: TGCGCCAGCAGCTTGACCGATCCCATTCGCGGGGAGCTGTTTTTT. This translates into CASSLTDPIRGELFF.

This clonotype was counted a few times. This rearrangement joins TRBV5-6 to TRBJ2-2; D ambiguous. CDR3 length: 12 residues. CDR1 is SGHDT, CDR2 YYEEEE, per germline. V lost 4 bases to trimming and J lost 7 bases, with 8 bases between them. Here the CDR3 DNA reads TGTGCCAGCAGCGGCGCGGTCGGGGAGCTGTTTTTT. This encodes CASSGAVGELFF.

This chain connects TRBV29-1 to TRBJ1-1; D is possibly TRBD1 (5 bases). Trimming cost V 2 bases and J 1 base, with 11 bases left between them. CDR3 length: 14 amino acids. The germline V gene encodes CDR1 SQVTM and CDR2 ANQGSEA. CDR3 sequence: CSVESGRENTEAFF. The CDR3 DNA is TGCAGCGTTGAATCGGGCAGGGAGAACACTGAAGCTTTCTTT.